Below, 25 T cell receptor beta chains from the same sample are listed, as sequenced in a study of T cells after yellow fever vaccination. TCRdb passed the 5' RACE reads through MiXCR, listing each CDR3 protein once. Of about 360,000 distinct CDR3 sequences in the sample, over 5% were seen once. The sample consisted of PBMCs, taken 5 days after the yellow fever booster vaccination. All receptors come from a young man who received the YFV17D yellow fever vaccine.

This clonotype was detected many times. The chain carries TRBV7-8 and TRBJ2-6; 8 nucleotides agree with TRBD1. In germline, CDR1 is SGHVS, CDR2 FQNEAQ. There are 14 residues in the CDR3. V gave up 9 bases and J gave up 3 bases; unmatched junction bases: 4. DNA for the CDR3: TGTGCCAGTCGGACAGGGTTTGGGGCCAACGTCCTGACTTTC. Translated, it gives CASRTGFGANVLTF.

This clonotype was detected a few times. The J gene is TRBJ2-6, the V gene TRBV20-1; tentative D call: TRBD2 (6 bases). Germline V CDR1 and CDR2: DFQATT, SNEGSKA (reference sequence). Trimming shortened V by 3 bases and J by 2 bases, and 8 bases separated the two germline ends. CDR3 length: 14 amino acids. The CDR3 nucleotides read TGCAGTGCTAGGGGAGGACCTGGGGCCAACGTCCTGACTTTC. This encodes CSARGGPGANVLTF.

This clonotype was observed a handful of times. This sequence joins TRBV7-9 and TRBJ2-5; perhaps D is TRBD1 or TRBD2 (5 bases each). CDR1 SEHNR and CDR2 FQNEAQ come from the germline V gene (reference sequence). The V gene lost 6 bases and the J gene lost 4 bases, with 12 bases spanning the gap. The CDR3 covers 13 residues. CDR3 DNA: TGTGCCAGCAGGGGGGACGGAGGAGAGACCCAGTACTTC. It translates to CASRGDGGETQYF.

This clonotype was detected only a few times. Here the CDR3 reads CASSLDRGQTQYF. In nucleotides, the CDR3 is TGTGCCAGCAGCTTGGACAGGGGACAGACCCAGTACTTC. V gene TRBV7-3 combines with J gene TRBJ2-5; TRBD1 matches at 9 bases. The CDR3 extends over 13 amino acids. Germline CDR1 SGHTA, CDR2 FQGTGA. J gave up 6 bases and V 3 bases, and 2 bases lay outside the gene matches.

This clonotype was detected only a few times. In DNA form, the CDR3 reads TGTGCCAGCAGCCCGTCCCAGGCAGCAGCTGGGGCCAACGTCCTGACTTTC. It translates to CASSPSQAAAGANVLTF. The rearrangement links TRBV7-2 to TRBJ2-6; no firm D call. The V gene lost 5 bases and the J gene lost 2 bases, with 16 bases spanning the gap. Germline assignment: CDR1 SGHTA and CDR2 FQGNSA. The CDR3 is 17 amino acids.

This chain joins TRBV20-1 and TRBJ2-1; 7 positions agree with TRBD2. Per germline, CDR1 DFQATT and CDR2 SNEGSKA (reference sequence). The CDR3 extends over 15 amino acids. V was pared by 5 bases and J by 0 bases, with 7 bases of the junction left unmatched. In nucleotides, the CDR3 is TGCAGTGCTGGCCCGGGCGGGAGCTCCTACAATGAGCAGTTCTTC. This gives the protein CSAGPGGSSYNEQFF.

This clonotype was seen ten or more times. In DNA form, the CDR3 reads TGTGCCAGTGTTTCGGGCGGGATGGGCGATGAGCAGTTCTTC. Translation gives CASVSGGMGDEQFF. The rearrangement joins TRBV19 to TRBJ2-1; possible D gene TRBD2, 6 bases. With 8 bases removed from V and 8 bases from J, the gap between germline ends came to 19 bases. The CDR3 spans 14 residues. The germline CDR1 and CDR2 sequences are LNHDA and SQIVND (reference sequence).

This clonotype was seen a few times. This rearrangement joins TRBV20-1 to TRBJ2-7; 9 bases fit TRBD1. J was trimmed by 6 bases and V by 3 bases; bases with no gene match: 15. Germline CDR1 reads DFQATT; CDR2 reads SNEGSKA (reference sequence). The CDR3 has 16 amino acids. CDR3: CSASPPSGTGSFEQYF. CDR3 in DNA: TGCAGTGCTAGCCCCCCCTCCGGGACAGGGAGCTTCGAGCAGTACTTC.

This clonotype showed up many times. The chain is built from TRBV14 and TRBJ2-2; D is unclear. The germline V gene has CDR1 SGHDN and CDR2 FVKESK. V lost 4 bases to trimming and J lost 8 bases, with 11 bases between them. The CDR3 covers 13 residues. The CDR3 DNA is TGTGCCAGCAGCCCTCTGCTGGGGGGGGAGCTGTTTTTT. This encodes CASSPLLGGELFF.

The rearrangement links TRBV30 to TRBJ2-1; D unclear. The V gene's germline CDR1 is GTSNPN and CDR2 SVGIG (reference sequence). Trimming shortened V by 2 bases and J by 7 bases, and 12 bases separated the two germline ends. This CDR3 contains 13 residues. The CDR3 DNA reads as TGTGCCTGGAGTTCGGATTCTTATAATGAGCAGTTCTTC. Its translation is CAWSSDSYNEQFF.

The rearrangement links TRBV4-3 to TRBJ2-5; D gene uncertain. Trimming took 2 bases from V and 1 from J, leaving 8 bases between them. The CDR3 has 14 residues. Germline CDR1 is LGHNA and CDR2 is YSLEER. The CDR3 region is CASSQLGSQETQYF. CDR3 DNA sequence: TGCGCCAGCAGCCAACTGGGTAGCCAAGAGACCCAGTACTTC.

The chain recombines TRBV7-2 with TRBJ1-5; D is possibly TRBD1 (5 bases). Trimming took 0 bases from V and 0 from J, leaving 6 bases between them. The germline CDR1 and CDR2 sequences are SGHTA and FQGNSA. The length of the CDR3 is 15 residues. As DNA, the CDR3 is TGTGCCAGCAGCTTAGCGGGGCCTAGCAATCAGCCCCAGCATTTT. It is translated as CASSLAGPSNQPQHF.

The genes are TRBV6-1 and TRBJ2-1, with 8 bases aligning to TRBD1. J was trimmed by 3 bases and V by 2 bases; bases with no gene match: 3. Germline values: CDR1 MNHNS, CDR2 SASEGT. There are 15 residues in the CDR3. The CDR3 sequence: CASSEKTGVYNEQFF. The DNA of the CDR3 is TGTGCCAGCAGTGAAAAGACAGGGGTCTACAATGAGCAGTTCTTC.

The rearrangement links TRBV19 to TRBJ2-1; 7 bases agree with TRBD2. J gave up 7 bases and V 9 bases, and 9 bases lay outside the gene matches. The CDR3 spans 13 residues. Germline CDR1 and CDR2: LNHDA and SQIVND (reference sequence). Written as DNA, the CDR3 is TGTGCCAGCAACAACGCGGGAGTGAATGAGCAGTTCTTC. It yields the protein CASNNAGVNEQFF. The full variable domain, rest sourced from reference TRBV19 and TRBJ2-1, is DGGITQSPKYLFRKEGQNVTLSCEQNLNHDAMYWYRQDPGQGLRLIYYSQIVNDFQKGDIAEGYSVSREKKESFPLTVTSAQKNPTAFYLCASNNAGVNEQFFGPGTRLTVL.

The chain combines TRBV7-2 with TRBJ2-5; TRBD1 matches 10 bases. The CDR3 consists of 15 residues. CDR1 and CDR2 from the germline V gene are SGHTA and FQGNSA. V was clipped by 3 bases and J by 3 bases; unmatched bases: 4. The CDR3: CASSLTGGEKETQYF. DNA of the CDR3: TGTGCCAGCAGCTTGACAGGGGGCGAGAAAGAGACCCAGTACTTC.

The V call is TRBV9, the J call TRBJ2-3; 8 bases agree with TRBD1. V was clipped by 0 bases and J by 0 bases; unmatched bases: 9. Germline lookup yields CDR1 SGDLS and CDR2 YYNGEE. CDR3 length: 18 amino acids. The CDR3 DNA reads TGTGCCAGCAGCGTAGGGACAGGGTCCCTCTTGAGCACAGATACGCAGTATTTT. Translation: CASSVGTGSLLSTDTQYF.

This sequence joins TRBV10-3 and TRBJ2-7; 7 positions match TRBD2. V dropped 8 bases and J dropped 3; count of bases not matched to a gene: 7. In germline, CDR1 is ENHRY, CDR2 SYGVKD. This CDR3 spans 13 amino acids. CDR3 nucleotides: TGTGCCATCGCCGGGGGGACTTACTACGAGCAGTACTTC. It codes for CAIAGGTYYEQYF.

This clonotype came up many times. This rearrangement joins TRBV12-3 or TRBV12-4 to TRBJ2-3, with no clear D. This CDR3 spans 16 amino acids. Trimming left V 3 bases short and J 2 bases short, with 15 bases between. CDR3 protein: CASSFRTTGYTDTQYF. For the CDR3, the DNA is TGTGCCAGCAGTTTTCGTACAACCGGCTACACAGATACGCAGTATTTT.

This clonotype was seen at least ten times. J is TRBJ2-1 and V is TRBV24-1; possibly TRBD2 for D (7 bases). Trimming took 5 bases from V and 4 from J, leaving 14 bases between them. This CDR3 has 15 amino acids. The germline gives CDR1 KGHDR, CDR2 SFDVKD. In DNA form, the CDR3 reads TGTGCCACCAGTGGGGCGGGGGCGATGTACAATGAGCAGTTCTTC. This translates into CATSGAGAMYNEQFF.

This clonotype was counted many times. The genes are TRBV5-5 and TRBJ2-7; 9 bases match TRBD1. Losses at the gene ends were 4 bases for V and 3 bases for J; bases not matched to a gene: 8. The CDR3 has 15 residues. CDR1 SGHKS and CDR2 YYEKEE come from the germline V gene (reference sequence). DNA for the CDR3: TGTGCCAGCAGCATCGGGACAGGGAGTCTCTACGAGCAGTACTTC. Its translation is CASSIGTGSLYEQYF. Complete variable domain (other parts from reference TRBV5-5 and TRBJ2-7): DAGVTQSPTHLIKTRGQQVTLRCSPISGHKSVSWYQQVLGQGPQFIFQYYEKEERGRGNFPDRFSARQFPNYSSELNVNALLLGDSALYLCASSIGTGSLYEQYFGPGTRLTVT.

The CDR3 spells CASSTYPGQGPNEQYF. The DNA for the CDR3 is TGTGCCAGCAGTACTTATCCGGGACAGGGGCCTAACGAGCAGTACTTC. J is TRBJ2-7 and V is TRBV6-5, with 10 positions matching TRBD1. Germline CDR1 MNHEY, CDR2 SVGAGI. The junction had 12 bases not matched to a gene; V was cut back by 5 bases and J by 5 bases. The length of the CDR3 is 16 residues.

The rearrangement joins TRBV30 to TRBJ1-2; D is ambiguous. The CDR3 is 12 amino acids. CDR1 GTSNPN and CDR2 SVGIG come from the germline V gene (reference sequence). V lost 3 bases, J lost 0 bases, and 5 bases lay in between. The CDR3 sequence is CAWRNANYGYTF. CDR3 coding DNA: TGTGCCTGGAGGAATGCTAACTATGGCTACACCTTC.

This clonotype was observed many times. The chain recombines TRBV7-9 with TRBJ2-7, with 8 nucleotides matching TRBD2. The J segment lost 6 bases and the V segment lost 1 base, leaving 5 bases of the junction unmatched. Germline values: CDR1 SEHNR, CDR2 FQNEAQ (reference sequence). There are 14 residues in the CDR3. The CDR3 coding sequence is TGTGCCAGCAGCTTAGAGGGACTAGGACGCGAGCAGTACTTC. Protein product: CASSLEGLGREQYF.

This clonotype was detected many times. This chain joins TRBV19 and TRBJ2-1, with D perhaps matching TRBD2 (5 bases). Trimming removed 7 bases from V and 4 bases from J, with 17 bases in between. Germline CDR1 and CDR2: LNHDA and SQIVND (reference sequence). The CDR3 covers 15 residues. The CDR3 coding sequence is TGTGCCAGTATGAGGCGGACTCCTTTTTACAATGAGCAGTTCTTC. It specifies CASMRRTPFYNEQFF. The full variable domain, in which reference TRBV19 and TRBJ2-1 provide the parts outside the CDR3, is DGGITQSPKYLFRKEGQNVTLSCEQNLNHDAMYWYRQDPGQGLRLIYYSQIVNDFQKGDIAEGYSVSREKKESFPLTVTSAQKNPTAFYLCASMRRTPFYNEQFFGPGTRLTVL.

J is TRBJ1-1 and V is TRBV29-1; 9 nucleotides align to TRBD1. This CDR3 contains 12 residues. Trimming at V came to 7 bases and at J to 5 bases, leaving 5 bases not matched to a gene. Germline CDR1 is SQVTM and CDR2 is ANQGSEA. For the CDR3, the DNA is TGCAGCGGGGGACAGGGTGGAACTGAAGCTTTCTTT. Residues: CSGGQGGTEAFF.